The 32 T cell receptor beta chains in this list originate from one sample, sequenced in a study of spatial heterogeneity in lung cancer. Stated time point: sample taken at primary tumor resection. Whole RNA was taken from tumor, nontumor lung or frozen PBMC; it was then sequenced unsorted. TCRdb re-called the 5' RACE reads through MiXCR, storing one row per CDR3 protein. The sample includes roughly 60,000 distinct CDR3 sequences, 8.4% of them seen just once. Material: PBMCs, obtained at surgery. The receptors stem from a female donor with early-stage non-small cell lung cancer.

This clonotype came up a few times. The chain has TRBV28 and TRBJ2-7; 8 bases align to TRBD2. Trimming at V came to 4 bases and at J to 3 bases, leaving 5 bases not matched to a gene. CDR1 and CDR2 from the germline V gene are MDHEN and SYDVKM. CDR3 size: 14 residues. CDR3 protein: CASSSGGTFYEQYV. CDR3 coding DNA: TGTGCCAGCAGTTCGGGGGGGACGTTCTACGAGCAGTACGTC.

The chain joins TRBV10-3 to TRBJ2-3; 9 positions match TRBD2. The CDR3 is 12 amino acids. Germline V gene lookup returns CDR1 ENHRY and CDR2 SYGVKD. V dropped 8 bases and J dropped 6; count of bases not matched to a gene: 3. Here the CDR3 DNA reads TGTGCCATCCGAAGCGGGGGGGATACGCAGTATTTT. Its translation: CAIRSGGDTQYF.

On this clonotype itself: A much larger clone sits a single nucleotide away, making a read error possible. This chain uses TRBV5-1 with TRBJ2-5; unclear D gene. The CDR3 totals 16 residues. Germline CDR1 reads SGHRS; CDR2 reads YFSETQ. V was cut by 0 bases and J by 5 bases, with 17 bases left in between. CDR3 amino acids: CASSLVDAPFGETQYF. Written as DNA, the CDR3 is TGCGCCAGCAGCTTGGTCGACGCTCCTTTCGGGGAGACCCAGTACTTC. The whole variable domain, filled in from reference TRBV5-1 and TRBJ2-5, reads KAGVTQTPRYLIKTRGQQVTLSCSPISGHRSVSWYQQTPGQGLQFLFEYFSETQRNKGNFPGRFSGRQFSNSRSEMNVSTLELGDSALYLCASSLVDAPFGETQYFGPGTRLLVL.

This clonotype showed up just a few times. The chain links TRBV29-1 to TRBJ1-2; the match to TRBD1 covers 10 bases. CDR1 is SQVTM and CDR2 is ANQGSEA in the germline V gene. This CDR3 region has 13 residues. Trimming cost V 6 bases and J 3 bases; bases outside gene matches: 4. CDR3 sequence (DNA): TGCAGCGTCGGGACAGGGGAGGACTATGGCTACACCTTC. Its translation: CSVGTGEDYGYTF. The full variable domain, its missing parts supplied by reference TRBV29-1 and TRBJ1-2, is SAVISQKPSRDICQRGTSLTIQCQVDSQVTMMFWYRQQPGQSLTLIATANQGSEATYESGFVIDKFPISRPNLTFSTLTVSNMSPEDSSIYLCSVGTGEDYGYTFGSGTRLTVV.

The sample holds many counts of this clonotype. This sequence joins TRBV4-1 and TRBJ2-3; 8 nucleotides agree with TRBD1. CDR3 size: 17 residues. V trimming: 3 bases; J trimming: 3 bases; junction bases outside the gene matches: 11. Germline lookup yields CDR1 MGHRA and CDR2 YSYEKL. CDR3 loop: CASSQGQDGAQTDTQYF. CDR3 nucleotides: TGCGCCAGCAGCCAGGGACAGGATGGAGCACAGACAGATACGCAGTATTTT.

CDR3 residues: CASSNGGFGYTF. DNA of the CDR3: TGTGCCAGCAGCAACGGGGGGTTTGGCTACACCTTC. The genes are TRBV12-3 or TRBV12-4 and TRBJ1-2; perhaps TRBD1 as D (5 bases). The V end lost 6 bases, the J end lost 7 bases, and 12 bases lay between the germline ends. The CDR3 is made up of 12 amino acids.

This clonotype was counted many times. The chain combines TRBV27 with TRBJ2-6; D possibly corresponds to TRBD1 (5 bases). This CDR3 is built from 15 residues. Germline V CDR1 and CDR2: MNHEY, SMNVEV (reference sequence). Trimming took 3 bases from V and 2 from J, leaving 8 bases between them. The CDR3 region is CASSLVGPGANVLTF. CDR3 DNA sequence: TGTGCCAGCAGTTTGGTGGGGCCTGGGGCCAACGTCCTGACTTTC.

Many counts were recorded for this clonotype. The J gene is TRBJ2-7, the V gene TRBV28, with D perhaps given as TRBD1 or TRBD2 (5 bases each). The CDR3 contains 17 residues. Germline CDR1 reads MDHEN; CDR2 reads SYDVKM. Trimming removed 3 bases at V and 0 bases at J, with 18 bases between. CDR3 nucleotides: TGTGCCAGCAGTTTTCCTTCCGGTGGGGGAAGCTCCTACGAGCAGTACTTC. Its protein product is CASSFPSGGGSSYEQYF.

There are many counts of this clonotype. The chain joins TRBV12-5 to TRBJ2-5; no clear D. V lost 0 bases and J lost 1, with 9 bases in between. Germline V lookup: CDR1 LGHNT, CDR2 FRNRAP. CDR3 length: 15 residues. This CDR3 is CASGLVTSFQETQYF. CDR3 bases: TGTGCTAGTGGTTTGGTAACCAGCTTCCAAGAGACCCAGTACTTC.

This clonotype was recorded at least ten times. The V gene is TRBV3-1, the J gene TRBJ1-5, with TRBD1 matching over 8 bases. CDR1 and CDR2 from the germline V gene are LGHDT and YNNKEL (reference sequence). V dropped 2 bases and J dropped 7; count of bases not matched to a gene: 4. This CDR3 is built from 14 residues. The CDR3 reads CASSQQGAQQPQHF. The CDR3 DNA reads as TGTGCCAGCAGCCAACAGGGGGCCCAGCAGCCCCAGCATTTT.

V usage is TRBV28 and J usage is TRBJ1-5; the match to TRBD1 covers 8 bases. CDR1 is MDHEN and CDR2 is SYDVKM in the germline V gene. This CDR3 spans 14 amino acids. After removal of 5 bases from V and 6 bases from J, the junction contained 6 bases not matched to a gene. CDR3 loop: CASSLARGLQPQHF. The CDR3 region has the DNA TGTGCCAGCAGTCTCGCCAGGGGGCTTCAGCCCCAGCATTTT.

The chain recombines TRBV5-4 with TRBJ2-5; D is possibly TRBD1 (7 bases). The CDR3 length is 15 residues. Looked up from germline, CDR1 is SGHNT and CDR2 is YYREEE (reference sequence). V was cut by 4 bases and J by 5 bases, with 18 bases left in between. CDR3 amino acids: CASSGKAGGRETQYF. Here the CDR3 DNA reads TGTGCCAGCAGCGGGAAGGCAGGGGGGAGGGAGACCCAGTACTTC. The variable domain in full, completed from reference TRBV5-4 and TRBJ2-5, reads ETGVTQSPTHLIKTRGQQVTLRCSSQSGHNTVSWYQQALGQGPQFIFQYYREEENGRGNFPPRFSGLQFPNYSSELNVNALELDDSALYLCASSGKAGGRETQYFGPGTRLLVL.

Comments on this clonotype: Being one base from a much bigger clone, this may be a read error. The chain joins TRBV2 to TRBJ2-2; D perhaps matches TRBD2 (6 bases). This CDR3 contains 16 residues. Germline CDR1 reads SNHLY; CDR2 reads FYNNEI. The CDR3 DNA sequence: TGTGCCAGCAGCCTGGAGGTGGTCGCGAACACCGGGGGGCTGTTTTTT. This gives the protein CASSLEVVANTGGLFF.

The gene calls are TRBV7-3 and TRBJ2-6, with D unclear. This CDR3 contains 15 residues. Germline V gene lookup returns CDR1 SGHTA and CDR2 FQGTGA. Trimming took 8 bases from V and 0 from J, leaving 11 bases between them. CDR3 sequence: CASAQQVSGANVLTF. Written as DNA, the CDR3 is TGTGCCAGCGCACAGCAAGTCTCTGGGGCCAACGTCCTGACTTTC. Full variable domain (remainder filled in from reference TRBV7-3 and TRBJ2-6): GAGVSQTPSNKVTEKGKYVELRCDPISGHTALYWYRQSLGQGPEFLIYFQGTGAADDSGLPNDRFFAVRPEGSVSTLKIQRTERGDSAVYLCASAQQVSGANVLTFGAGSRLTVL.

This clonotype was counted at least ten times. J is TRBJ1-4 and V is TRBV12-3 or TRBV12-4, with 9 bases lining up with TRBD1. Trimming removed 5 bases from V and 7 bases from J; junction bases left unmatched: 8. This CDR3 comprises 15 residues. CDR3 sequence (DNA): TGTGCCAGCAGTATTTCGGGACAGGGAATTGAAAAACTGTTTTTT. It codes for CASSISGQGIEKLFF.

Ten or more counts support this clonotype. The chain uses TRBV13 and TRBJ2-2; D not resolved. CDR1 is PRHDT, CDR2 FYEKMQ, per germline (reference sequence). Trimming removed 5 bases at V and 5 bases at J, with 15 bases between. The CDR3 is 15 residues long. The CDR3 nucleotides are TGTGCCAGCAGCCCCCAGCGCGGATTGACCGGGGAGCTGTTTTTT. Its protein is CASSPQRGLTGELFF.

The chain employs TRBV29-1 and TRBJ2-3, with 10 bases aligning to TRBD2. This CDR3 region has 13 residues. Germline V gene sequence: CDR1 SQVTM, CDR2 ANQGSEA. With V trimmed by 6 bases and J by 3 bases, 3 bases remained unmatched. CDR3 DNA sequence: TGCAGCGTAGCGGGGGGGCAAACAGATACGCAGTATTTT. It is translated as CSVAGGQTDTQYF.

This chain connects TRBV29-1 to TRBJ1-2; D might be TRBD1 (5 bases). The ends were cut back, 7 bases at V and 4 bases at J, with 25 bases in the middle. The length of the CDR3 is 16 residues. Germline V gene sequence: CDR1 SQVTM, CDR2 ANQGSEA. The CDR3: CSATFGGDPIFYGYTF. DNA of the CDR3: TGCAGCGCAACCTTCGGTGGGGACCCCATATTCTATGGCTACACCTTC.

This clonotype showed up just a few times. This chain joins TRBV12-5 and TRBJ1-3, with D hard to call. V was trimmed by 6 bases and J by 0 bases, leaving 6 bases between them. This CDR3 has 13 amino acids. Germline V gene sequence: CDR1 LGHNT, CDR2 FRNRAP. CDR3 region: CASGIYSGNTIYF. Written as DNA, the CDR3 is TGTGCTAGTGGGATATACTCTGGAAACACCATATATTTT.

This clonotype was observed a few times. V and J are TRBV7-2 and TRBJ1-1, with D unresolved. Germline CDR1 is SGHTA and CDR2 is FQGNSA. Deletions cut 6 bases from V and 3 bases from J, with 17 bases between. This CDR3 comprises 15 residues. In DNA, the CDR3 is TGTGCCAGCAGTCCGTCGGGGTCTGGATACACTGAAGCTTTCTTT. Its protein is CASSPSGSGYTEAFF.

The genes are TRBV19 and TRBJ1-2; weak D call: TRBD1 (6 bases). This CDR3 is built from 15 residues. Trimming took off 4 bases at V and 2 bases at J, with 14 bases between the two ends. In germline, CDR1 is LNHDA, CDR2 SQIVND (reference sequence). CDR3 sequence reads: CASSRRPGHNYGYTF. The CDR3 bases are TGTGCCAGTAGTAGAAGACCGGGACACAACTATGGCTACACCTTC.

This clonotype counts as medium-sized (0.01 to 0.1%). The chain has TRBV7-9 and TRBJ1-5; no definite D call. Germline V gene sequence: CDR1 SEHNR, CDR2 FQNEAQ (reference sequence). Trimming left V 5 bases short and J 3 bases short, with 5 bases between. The CDR3 consists of 12 residues. The CDR3 spells CASSQDNQPQHF. The DNA of the CDR3 is TGTGCCAGCAGCCAGGACAATCAGCCCCAGCATTTT.

This clonotype was counted at least ten times. The chain uses TRBV11-1 and TRBJ1-4; D remains unclear. CDR1 is SGHAT and CDR2 is FQDESV in the germline V gene (reference sequence). This CDR3 is built from 12 residues. V was pared by 5 bases and J by 5 bases, with 6 bases between. CDR3 amino acids: CASSDGNEKLFF. The CDR3 DNA reads as TGTGCCAGCAGCGACGGGAATGAAAAACTGTTTTTT.

This clonotype was picked up many times. The chain recombines TRBV5-1 with TRBJ2-5, with 10 bases matching TRBD2. The CDR3 extends over 16 amino acids. Losses at the gene ends were 0 bases for V and 2 bases for J; bases not matched to a gene: 4. Germline V gene lookup returns CDR1 SGHRS and CDR2 YFSETQ. The chain's CDR3 is CASSLVAGGHQETQYF. CDR3 in DNA: TGCGCCAGCAGCTTGGTAGCGGGGGGCCATCAAGAGACCCAGTACTTC.

The rearrangement links TRBV7-9 to TRBJ1-1; D ambiguous. CDR1 and CDR2 from the germline V gene are SEHNR and FQNEAQ (reference sequence). V was pared by 11 bases and J by 1 base, with 14 bases between. This CDR3 has 13 amino acids. CDR3 protein: CAAASQPNTEAFF. As DNA, the CDR3 is TGTGCCGCCGCAAGTCAACCGAACACTGAAGCTTTCTTT.

This chain connects TRBV20-1 to TRBJ1-5; D is perhaps TRBD1 (5 bases). V lost 1 base, J lost 2 bases, and 9 bases lay in between. The CDR3 spans 14 residues. The germline V gene encodes CDR1 DFQATT and CDR2 SNEGSKA (reference sequence). The CDR3 here is CSARGGMGNQPQHF. The DNA for the CDR3 is TGCAGTGCTAGAGGGGGCATGGGCAATCAGCCCCAGCATTTT.

At least ten counts were recorded for this clonotype. J is TRBJ2-2 and V is TRBV5-4; D is tentatively TRBD1 or TRBD2 (5 bases each). V dropped 4 bases and J dropped 4 bases, with 14 bases sitting between them. The germline V gene encodes CDR1 SGHNT and CDR2 YYREEE (reference sequence). The CDR3 loop spans 15 amino acids. Here the CDR3 DNA reads TGTGCCAGCAGCCAGGTCTGGGACCCCACCGGGGAGCTGTTTTTT. Protein sequence: CASSQVWDPTGELFF.

A few counts support this clonotype. The chain has TRBV4-1 and TRBJ2-3; no firm D call. Germline CDR1 reads MGHRA; CDR2 reads YSYEKL. The ends were cut back, 1 base at V and 0 bases at J, with 5 bases in the middle. The CDR3 is 14 residues long. CDR3 in DNA: TGCGCCAGCAGCCAAGCGGCCAGCACAGATACGCAGTATTTT. This encodes CASSQAASTDTQYF.

This clonotype was seen more than once but under ten times. The rearrangement joins TRBV9 to TRBJ2-3; TRBD2 matches at 8 bases. The V and J ends lost 4 bases and 7 bases, in that order; junction bases with no gene match: 14. This CDR3 is built from 16 residues. Per the germline V gene, CDR1 is SGDLS and CDR2 is YYNGEE. Here the CDR3 DNA reads TGTGCCAGCAGCCCCGGACTAGCTTTGAACGTAAATACGCAGTATTTT. Its translation is CASSPGLALNVNTQYF.

This clonotype was seen at least ten times. V usage is TRBV5-4 and J usage is TRBJ1-2; 8 bases fit TRBD1. Trimming at V came to 6 bases and at J to 8 bases, leaving 9 bases not matched to a gene. Germline values: CDR1 SGHNT, CDR2 YYREEE (reference sequence). The CDR3 loop spans 13 amino acids. For the CDR3, the DNA is TGTGCCAGCAACTCCCTGGACAGGGAGGGCTACACCTTC. Its protein product is CASNSLDREGYTF.

This clonotype has more than one count but fewer than ten. This chain joins TRBV7-8 and TRBJ2-7; TRBD1 agrees at 7 bases. Germline trimming cut 5 bases from V and 2 bases from J; bases unmatched to any gene: 6. Germline CDR1 SGHVS, CDR2 FQNEAQ. The CDR3 covers 14 residues. DNA of the CDR3: TGTGCCAGCAGCCCAAGACAGGGCGCCTACGAGCAGTACGTC. Protein sequence: CASSPRQGAYEQYV.

This clonotype was found many times. V is TRBV27 and J is TRBJ1-5; D uncertain. Looked up from germline, CDR1 is MNHEY and CDR2 is SMNVEV (reference sequence). V lost 2 bases to trimming and J lost 5 bases, with 7 bases between them. The CDR3 totals 13 residues. This chain's CDR3 is CASSLVKDQPQHF. DNA of the CDR3: TGTGCCAGCAGTTTAGTTAAAGATCAGCCCCAGCATTTT.